The sequence of this T cell receptor beta chain was determined in a study of blood T cell repertoires in COVID-19. Study as a whole: Samples of COVID-19 (acute and convalescent) were obtained from the United States, Italy and Spain. Nucleic acid was either cDNA or gDNA, and it came from T cells, B-cell-depleted T cells, or PBMCs.

Cohorts were determined from participant-reported clinical history. Contact with a PCR-confirmed or clinician-diagnosed COVID-19 case occurred within 2 weeks of entry. Measured with immunoSEQ multiplex PCR; TCRdb has only the in-frame clones, and not every one. The sample includes about 200,000 clones, 84% of them seen just once. Specimen: PBMCs or T cells enriched from blood (not recorded which). This clonotype was sampled from a woman aged 25 to 39 who had been exposed to COVID-19.

CDR3 coding DNA: TGTGCCAGCAGTGAGTCTCACGGAGGCTATGGCTACACCTTC. Translation: CASSESHGGYGYTF. This chain uses TRBV25-1 with TRBJ1-2; D ambiguous. This CDR3 region has 14 residues. V gave up 3 bases and J gave up 4 bases, with 12 bases separating them. Germline CDR1 MGHDK, CDR2 SYGVNS.